Listed below are T cell receptor beta chains from one sample, sequenced in a study of CD8+ T cells in alopecia areata. Profiling relied on immunoSEQ multiplex PCR, and the TCRdb table lists in-frame clones only, not all of them. The table lists about 140,000 clones, about 47% of them singletons. The specimen comprised CD4+ T cells sorted from blood, sampled at week 0. The receptors derive from a human donor with alopecia areata. CDR3s include the opening cysteine and the closing phenylalanine or tryptophan. The D gene is left open where the match is weak. Clone size is stated in some rows and not others, as once, few, many or a class when expanded.

v_gene	j_gene	abundance	d_gene	CDR3aa	CDR3nt
TRBV6-5	TRBJ2-6	.	.	CASSWGGPSGANVLTF	TGTGCCAGCAGTTGGGGCGGCCCCTCTGGGGCCAACGTCCTGACTTTC
TRBV6-4	TRBJ1-2	.	.	CARHSNLSGYTF	TGTGCCCGCCATTCAAATTTGAGCGGCTACACCTTC
TRBV20-1	TRBJ2-7	few	TRBD1	CSLGTDYEQYF	TGCAGTCTGGGGACAGACTACGAGCAGTACTTC
TRBV30	TRBJ1-1	.	.	CAWSGGGSHTEAFF	TGTGCCTGGAGTGGTGGAGGGTCGCACACTGAAGCTTTCTTT
TRBV15	TRBJ2-5	.	.	CATSKGSQETQYF	TGTGCCACCAGCAAAGGCAGCCAAGAGACCCAGTACTTC
TRBV14	TRBJ1-1	.	.	CASSPELGTEAFF	TGTGCCAGCAGCCCCGAGCTGGGGACTGAAGCTTTCTTT
TRBV6-5	TRBJ2-7	.	.	CASSLRRGAPYEQYF	TGTGCCAGCAGCCTAAGGCGGGGTGCCCCCTACGAGCAGTACTTC
TRBV28	TRBJ2-3	.	TRBD2	CASSFGLAVPPPYF	TGTGCCAGCAGTTTCGGACTAGCCGTTCCACCACCGTATTTT
TRBV7-2	TRBJ2-7	.	TRBD2	CASSLTLGTSGRNEQYF	TGTGCCAGCAGCTTAACTCTTGGGACTAGCGGGAGGAACGAGCAGTACTTC
TRBV11-2	TRBJ2-7	.	TRBD1	CASSYGTGVSYEQYF	TGTGCCAGCAGCTATGGGACAGGAGTGTCCTACGAGCAGTACTTC
TRBV15	TRBJ2-4	.	.	CATSRVQEKNIQYF	TGTGCCACCAGCAGAGTACAGGAAAAAAACATTCAGTACTTC
TRBV5-1	TRBJ2-1	.	TRBD2	CASSPVTQSGRAANEQFF	TGCGCCAGCAGCCCGGTAACCCAAAGCGGGAGGGCCGCAAATGAGCAGTTCTTC
TRBV7-2	TRBJ2-1	.	.	CASSLVVQGGMFF	TGTGCCAGCAGCTTAGTTGTCCAAGGAGGGATGTTCTTC
TRBV7-3	TRBJ2-2	.	TRBD1	CASSLRPGQGYTGELFF	TGTGCCAGCAGCTTACGTCCGGGACAGGGATACACCGGGGAGCTGTTTTTT
TRBV6-5	TRBJ2-6	once	TRBD2	CASTLGGSGANVLTF	TGTGCCAGCACCCTGGGGGGGTCTGGGGCCAACGTCCTGACTTTC
TRBV2	TRBJ2-1	few	TRBD2	CASSPDWGGLASNEQFF	TGTGCCAGCAGTCCCGATTGGGGGGGACTAGCGAGCAATGAGCAGTTCTTC
TRBV6-6	TRBJ2-5	few	.	CASRMTVQETQYF	TGTGCCAGCCGAATGACAGTTCAAGAGACCCAGTACTTC
TRBV20-1	TRBJ1-1	.	.	CSANWVTEAFF	TGCAGTGCTAATTGGGTGACTGAAGCTTTCTTT
TRBV29-1	TRBJ2-1	.	TRBD2	CSVDMPSGNEQFF	TGCAGCGTTGATATGCCTAGCGGTAATGAGCAGTTCTTC
TRBV30	TRBJ1-6	.	.	CAWDVGTATFGDSPLHF	TGTGCCTGGGATGTCGGTACTGCCACCTTCGGGGATTCACCCCTCCACTTT
TRBV29-1	TRBJ2-5	few	TRBD2	CSVSVGTSQETQYF	TGCAGCGTTTCGGTAGGGACTAGTCAAGAGACCCAGTACTTC
TRBV29-1	TRBJ2-1	.	.	CSILHVNDEQFF	TGCAGCATCCTACACGTTAATGATGAGCAGTTCTTC
TRBV4-3	TRBJ2-6	.	.	CASSQEGISGANVLTF	TGCGCCAGCAGCCAAGAGGGGATCTCTGGGGCCAACGTCCTGACTTTC
TRBV11-3	TRBJ2-3	.	.	CASSAGVRTTDTQYF	TGTGCCAGCAGCGCAGGCGTGAGAACCACAGATACGCAGTATTTT
TRBV29-1	TRBJ1-1	few	TRBD1	CSGGTGASNTEAFF	TGCAGCGGAGGAACAGGGGCCTCGAACACTGAAGCTTTCTTT
TRBV5-5	TRBJ2-1	few	.	CASSLNNEQFF	TGTGCCAGCAGCTTAAACAATGAGCAGTTCTTC
TRBV30	TRBJ1-5	once	.	CAWSSRGNQPQHF	TGTGCCTGGAGTAGTAGGGGGAATCAGCCCCAGCATTTT
TRBV5-4	TRBJ2-5	.	.	CASSLGLGAGRQETQYF	TGTGCCAGCAGCTTGGGCCTTGGCGCGGGAAGACAAGAGACCCAGTACTTC
TRBV6-5	TRBJ1-2	few	.	CATSPGSDWGYTF	TGTGCCACTTCCCCGGGAAGTGACTGGGGCTACACCTTC
TRBV4-1	TRBJ2-5	.	.	CASSQGTTWYQETQYF	TGCGCCAGCAGCCAAGGGACTACTTGGTACCAAGAGACCCAGTACTTC
TRBV6-5	TRBJ1-4	few	.	CASSTTATNEKLFF	TGTGCCAGCAGTACCACAGCAACTAATGAAAAACTGTTTTTT
TRBV4-3	TRBJ2-7	few	.	CASSQDLPRDRSYEQYF	TGCGCCAGCAGCCAAGATCTGCCGCGGGATAGATCCTACGAGCAGTACTTC
TRBV2	TRBJ2-1	.	TRBD2	CASSGAPSGAYNEQFF	TGTGCCAGCAGTGGAGCCCCTAGCGGGGCCTACAATGAGCAGTTCTTC
TRBV25-1	TRBJ1-1	.	.	CASSEGPAGMNTEAFF	TGTGCCAGCAGTGAGGGCCCGGCGGGGATGAACACTGAAGCTTTCTTT
TRBV4-2	TRBJ2-1	.	.	CASSASGTPSNEQFF	TGTGCCAGCAGCGCTTCTGGGACTCCATCGAATGAGCAGTTCTTC
TRBV29-1	TRBJ2-7	.	.	CSVRGSGRNEQYF	TGCAGCGTCCGAGGGTCGGGACGAAACGAGCAGTACTTC
TRBV2	TRBJ2-7	few	TRBD2	CASKGPASGNEQYF	TGTGCCAGCAAGGGTCCCGCTAGCGGAAACGAGCAGTACTTC
TRBV29-1	TRBJ2-5	few	.	CSVEDPGKETQYF	TGCAGCGTTGAAGACCCGGGTAAAGAGACCCAGTACTTC
TRBV10-3	TRBJ1-2	.	.	CAISGQSPYGYTF	TGTGCCATCAGTGGACAGTCCCCCTATGGCTACACCTTC
TRBV4-1	TRBJ2-1	.	.	CASSRGEGEQFF	TGCGCCAGCAGTAGGGGAGAGGGTGAGCAGTTCTTC
TRBV11-2	TRBJ2-1	.	.	CASSLIRGSNEQFF	TGTGCCAGCAGCTTAATTAGGGGGTCCAATGAGCAGTTCTTC
TRBV6-5	TRBJ1-1	few	.	CASRRGANTEAFF	TGTGCCAGCCGCAGGGGAGCAAACACTGAAGCTTTCTTT
TRBV29-1	TRBJ2-1	.	.	CSVGPGGGGNEQFF	TGCAGCGTTGGGCCCGGGGGAGGGGGCAATGAGCAGTTCTTC
TRBV7-9	TRBJ2-1	once	.	CASSFSNEQFF	TGTGCCAGCAGCTTTAGCAATGAGCAGTTCTTC
TRBV29-1	TRBJ1-2	.	.	CSVGGVNYGYTF	TGCAGCGTTGGAGGGGTTAACTATGGCTACACCTTC
TRBV29-1	TRBJ2-5	.	.	CSVEEGGETQYF	TGCAGCGTTGAGGAGGGAGGAGAGACCCAGTACTTC
TRBV30	TRBJ2-3	.	TRBD2	CAALADVTDTQYF	TGTGCCGCGCTAGCGGATGTCACAGATACGCAGTATTTT
TRBV7-9	TRBJ2-5	.	TRBD2	CASSTGLAQKGETQYF	TGTGCCAGCAGCACCGGACTAGCCCAAAAGGGGGAGACCCAGTACTTC
TRBV7-9	TRBJ1-2	.	.	CASSLEGQGYTF	TGTGCCAGCAGCTTAGAGGGGCAGGGCTACACCTTC
TRBV30	TRBJ1-5	.	.	CAWSSVPGGFSNQPQHF	TGTGCCTGGAGTAGCGTACCCGGTGGGTTTAGCAATCAGCCCCAGCATTTT
TRBV30	TRBJ2-1	few	.	CAWSQGLGEQFF	TGTGCCTGGAGTCAGGGGCTAGGGGAGCAGTTCTTC
TRBV11-2	TRBJ2-3	few	TRBD2	CASSRRLAGGGDTQYF	TGTGCCAGCAGCCGTCGACTAGCGGGAGGGGGAGATACGCAGTATTTT
TRBV7-3	TRBJ2-3	.	.	CASSLSGVPQYF	TGTGCCAGCAGCTTAAGTGGGGTGCCGCAGTATTTT
TRBV25-1	TRBJ2-2	.	.	CASSEDRNTGELFF	TGTGCCAGCAGTGAGGACAGAAACACCGGGGAGCTGTTTTTT
TRBV7-2	TRBJ2-2	.	TRBD2	CASRPAGTTGELFF	TGTGCCAGCAGACCAGCGGGGACGACCGGGGAGCTGTTTTTT